This TCR beta chain was documented in a study of T cells after yellow fever vaccination. Study-level results: Post-booster samples contained most primary-vaccination clones (approximately 95% CD4, almost 90% CD8). There was a small share of clonotypes that showed up in both the CD4 and CD8 compartments.

This clonotype was seen at least ten times. Its matching antigen is unknown. TCRdb reprocessed the 5' RACE reads via MiXCR and lists one record per CDR3 protein. The data contain about 160,000 distinct CDR3 sequences, less than 9% of them seen just once; the ten biggest clones take up roughly 2.5%. V lost 2 bases and J lost 5, with 12 bases in between. CDR3 length: 14 amino acids. Germline V gene data show CDR1 as LGHDT and CDR2 as YNNKEL (reference sequence). This TCR derives from a man between 18 and 29 years old who received the YFV17D yellow fever vaccine. The chain links TRBV3-1 to TRBJ2-5; D unresolved. Sequencing was performed on CD4+ T cells sorted from PBMCs, taken around 5 days after the first yellow fever vaccination. CDR3 region: CASSQMISRETQYF. For the CDR3, the DNA is TGTGCCAGCAGCCAAATGATTTCCCGGGAGACCCAGTACTTC.